This TCR beta chain was found in a study of regulatory T cells in long-lasting Graves disease. Notes on the study in general: The study found persistent patients shared more public clonotypes (about 3,000) than new patients (about 890). Favored gene segments in persistent disease were TRBV28, TRBJ1-2 and TRBJ2-5.

Time point here: persistent/refractory GD, antithyroid drugs over 5 years with positive TRAb. PBMC RNA was the source of the TCR library. This clonotype was counted only a few times. What it recognizes is unknown. Trimming left V 5 bases short and J 11 bases short, with 15 bases between. This CDR3 is built from 12 residues. The germline gives CDR1 LNHDA, CDR2 SQIVND (reference sequence). Arm-PCR with iRepertoire HTBI primers amplified the CDR3 regions for these TCR beta libraries. TCRdb analysed the multiplex PCR reads with MiXCR anew, one entry per CDR3 protein. The sample consists of about 470,000 distinct CDR3 sequences, around 20% of them appearing once.

The source material was peripheral blood mononuclear cells (PBMCs), sampled when the disease was refractory, from a patient treated with antithyroid drugs. V usage is TRBV19 and J usage is TRBJ1-1; possibly TRBD1 for D (5 bases). The clonotype was recovered from a female donor with Graves disease. CDR3 loop: CASSAAGLGAFF. Written as DNA, the CDR3 is TGTGCCAGTAGTGCAGCAGGGTTGGGGGCTTTCTTT. Using reference TRBV19 and TRBJ1-1 for the parts outside the CDR3, the full variable domain is DGGITQSPKYLFRKEGQNVTLSCEQNLNHDAMYWYRQDPGQGLRLIYYSQIVNDFQKGDIAEGYSVSREKKESFPLTVTSAQKNPTAFYLCASSAAGLGAFFGQGTRLTVV.